A single sample is the source of the 12 T cell receptor beta chains below, sequenced in a study of post-analysis software for immune sequencing data. Findings and limits, study-wide: Comparison of patients with controls showed a handful of TRBV segments more frequent in patients, TRBV5-6, TRBV5-1 and TRBV20-1 among them.

These receptors have no identified antigens. Included in the TCR beta cDNA libraries were unique molecular identifiers. TCRdb reprocessed the PCR reads with MiXCR, giving one entry per CDR3 protein. The sample shows hundreds of thousands of distinct CDR3 sequences, around 27% of them seen only once. Sequencing input: blood. The source of these receptors is a girl aged 10 to 17 with multiple sclerosis.

This clonotype showed up just a few times. V is TRBV4-1 and J is TRBJ2-2; no clear D. V lost 0 bases, J lost 8 bases, and 13 bases lay in between. CDR3 length equals 15 residues. CDR1 is MGHRA, CDR2 YSYEKL, per germline. Written as DNA, the CDR3 is TGCGCCAGCAGCCAAGATCGCGGTACAACTGGGGAGCTGTTTTTT. It codes for CASSQDRGTTGELFF.

In this sample, this clonotype turned up once. The genes are TRBV14 and TRBJ2-1; D remains ambiguous. Trimming took off 0 bases at V and 7 bases at J, with 7 bases between the two ends. This CDR3 region has 13 residues. CDR1 and CDR2 from the germline V gene are SGHDN and FVKESK. This CDR3 is CASSQDFRNEQFF. CDR3 DNA: TGTGCCAGCAGCCAAGATTTTCGTAATGAGCAGTTCTTC.

The V and J genes are TRBV2 and TRBJ1-1, with D uncertain. Deletions cut 7 bases from V and 9 bases from J, with 12 bases between. Germline loops: CDR1 SNHLY, CDR2 FYNNEI. The CDR3 totals 11 residues. The CDR3 coding sequence is TGTGCCAGCATGACCGGCGGTAAAGCTTTCTTT. It specifies CASMTGGKAFF.

The chain recombines TRBV4-3 with TRBJ2-7; D is perhaps TRBD1 (5 bases). The CDR3 loop spans 14 amino acids. The V and J ends lost 4 bases and 6 bases respectively, with 16 bases between them. The germline V gene has CDR1 LGHNA and CDR2 YSLEER. CDR3 loop: CASSRRQGPFEQYF. As DNA, the CDR3 is TGCGCCAGCAGCCGAAGGCAGGGTCCGTTCGAGCAGTACTTC.

A note on this clonotype: An end of the junction does not agree with germline; a read error may underlie this. This chain joins TRBV15 and TRBJ1-6; possibly TRBD1 for D (5 bases). The length of the CDR3 is 14 residues. Per germline, CDR1 LNHNV and CDR2 YYDKDF (reference sequence). The CDR3 region has the DNA TGTGCCACCACCAGAGGGGACGGGAATTCACCCCTCCACTTT. The encoded protein is CATTRGDGNSPLHF.

This clonotype was detected once. The V and J genes are TRBV9 and TRBJ1-5; TRBD1 might be the D (5 bases). The length of the CDR3 is 15 residues. V lost 4 bases and J 7 bases, leaving 18 bases between the germline ends. CDR1 and CDR2 (germline): SGDLS, YYNGEE. In DNA form, the CDR3 reads TGTGCCAGCAGCCCCCGGGGGGAAGGCGGACAGCCCCAGCATTTT. This translates into CASSPRGEGGQPQHF.

The sample holds a few counts of this clonotype. This sequence joins TRBV25-1 and TRBJ1-4; 7 bases map to TRBD1. The CDR3 length is 15 residues. V was pared by 8 bases and J by 4 bases, with 10 bases of the junction left unmatched. CDR1 MGHDK and CDR2 SYGVNS come from the germline V gene. CDR3 nucleotides: TGTGCCAGCGCCTCCGACAGGGAACTTAATGAAAAACTGTTTTTT. It specifies CASASDRELNEKLFF.

The sample holds a few counts of this clonotype. The junction differs from germline at one of its ends, possibly a read error. The chain links TRBV12-3 or TRBV12-4 to TRBJ1-4, with 8 bases lining up with TRBD1. The CDR3 is 13 amino acids. Here the CDR3 DNA reads TGTGCCGGCAGTACGACAGGGGACGAAAAACTGTTTTTT. This codes for CAGSTTGDEKLFF.

The J gene is TRBJ2-7, the V gene TRBV20-1; D possibly corresponds to TRBD1 (6 bases). The length of the CDR3 is 13 residues. Germline CDR1 and CDR2: DFQATT and SNEGSKA (reference sequence). CDR3 loop: CSPGTPYSYEQYF. The CDR3 coding sequence is TGCAGCCCTGGGACACCCTACTCCTACGAGCAGTACTTC.

This clonotype was detected only a few times. The V gene is TRBV28, the J gene TRBJ2-3; D is unclear. The V and J ends lost 4 bases and 3 bases respectively, with 14 bases between them. CDR3 length: 15 residues. In germline, CDR1 is MDHEN, CDR2 SYDVKM. The DNA for the CDR3 is TGTGCCAGCAGTTACGTGGTAGGAAAAACAGATACGCAGTATTTT. It specifies CASSYVVGKTDTQYF.

The sample holds a few counts of this clonotype. The rearrangement uses TRBV28 and TRBJ1-4; tentatively, D is TRBD1 (6 bases). Trimming took off 3 bases at V and 10 bases at J, with 12 bases between the two ends. Germline-derived CDR1 and CDR2 are MDHEN and SYDVKM. The CDR3 runs to 13 residues. The CDR3 region has the DNA TGTGCCAGCAGTTTTGAGATCAGGGGAAAACTGTTTTTT. Its protein is CASSFEIRGKLFF.

This chain links TRBV6-6 with TRBJ2-1; D may be TRBD2 (5 bases). The CDR3 is 13 amino acids. V lost 8 bases, J lost 2 bases, and 10 bases lay in between. Germline CDR1 is MNHNY and CDR2 is SVGAGI (reference sequence). The CDR3 loop is CASGSPAYNEQFF. The CDR3 bases are TGTGCCAGCGGGAGCCCGGCCTACAATGAGCAGTTCTTC.